This T cell receptor (beta chain) was captured in a study of blood T cell repertoires in COVID-19. Overall study context: Italy, Spain and the United States were the sources of the convalescent and acute COVID-19 samples. In each case, the material was cDNA or gDNA derived from T cells, B-cell-depleted T cells, or PBMCs.

The repertoire was sequenced with immunoSEQ multiplex PCR; TCRdb's copy has only in-frame clones and lacks some. This sample carries 150,000 or so clones, roughly 88% of them seen once, and the ten largest clones take approximately 1.3%. This CDR3 comprises 14 residues. The ends were cut back, 5 bases at V and 2 bases at J, with 12 bases in the middle. Germline lookup yields CDR1 SGHAT and CDR2 FQNNGV. Everyone who took part was roughly 18 to 89 years old, and they came from about 23 US areas. Cohorts were based on clinical histories the participants reported. What was sequenced was PBMCs or T cells enriched from blood (not recorded which). This sequence joins TRBV11-2 and TRBJ2-5; D possibly corresponds to TRBD1 (6 bases). The TCR originated in a woman between 25 and 40 years old with acute COVID-19. The CDR3 region has the DNA TGTGCCAGCAGCCACTGGACAGAACAAGAGACCCAGTACTTC. As protein: CASSHWTEQETQYF.